This T cell receptor beta chain was recorded in a study of blood T cell repertoires in COVID-19. At the level of the study: T cells, B-cell-depleted T cells, or PBMCs supplied cDNA or gDNA.

The CDR3 is 15 residues long. Germline V gives CDR1 SGHRS, CDR2 YFSETQ. Trimming took off 6 bases at V and 1 base at J, with 15 bases between the two ends. Authors' processing steps: Reference gene primer amplification gave estimated nucleated cell counts. Sequenced by immunoSEQ multiplex PCR; TCRdb stores in-frame clones only, minus some. The DNA was the basis for D and trimming; V, J and clone size are from that table. The data hold 100,000 to 110,000 clones, with over 65% observed a single time. The receptor comes from a human donor in a cohort sampled during active COVID-19. The chain has TRBV5-1 and TRBJ2-3, with unresolved D. The sequencing input was peripheral blood. The CDR3 loop is CASKSGVVGTDTQYF. CDR3 DNA: TGCGCCAGCAAGTCGGGTGTAGTCGGCACAGATACGCAGTATTTT.